A single sample is the source of the 32 T cell receptor beta chains below, sequenced in a study of T cell repertoires in cytomegalovirus infection. Antigens for these TCRs are unknown. TCRdb processed the reads anew with MiXCR; each CDR3 protein has one entry. This sample carries approximately 600,000 distinct CDR3 sequences, over 35% of them seen once, and the ten largest clones take 48%. The specimen comprised cultured PBMCs, sampled from culture after CMV antigen stimulation. These TCRs come from a human donor in good health (CMV status not recorded). Some clones in this sample may be carry-over from other donors' samples.

This chain connects TRBV12-3 or TRBV12-4 to TRBJ2-3; the D gene is possibly TRBD2 (6 bases). The CDR3 length is 16 residues. The V end was cut by 1 base, the J end by 0 bases, with 11 bases between. CDR3 nucleotides: TGTGCCAGCAGTTTAGTAAGGGGAGGAAGCACAGATACGCAGTATTTT. Amino acid sequence: CASSLVRGGSTDTQYF.

The chain employs TRBV20-1 and TRBJ1-1; TRBD1 might be the D (5 bases). With 0 bases removed from V and 3 bases from J, the gap between germline ends came to 8 bases. This CDR3 has 13 amino acids. Germline V lookup: CDR1 DFQATT, CDR2 SNEGSKA (reference sequence). The DNA for the CDR3 is TGCAGTGCTAGAGAGGGGGGGGACACTGAAGCTTTCTTT. It codes for CSAREGGDTEAFF.

The V gene is TRBV7-9, the J gene TRBJ1-1; tentative D call: TRBD1 (6 bases). Between the trimmed V and J ends, which lost 5 bases and 3 bases, there was a span of 13 bases. The germline gives CDR1 SEHNR, CDR2 FQNEAQ (reference sequence). CDR3 length: 14 residues. The CDR3 spells CASSLSGQYTEAFF. The DNA for the CDR3 is TGTGCCAGCAGCCTTAGCGGACAGTACACTGAAGCTTTCTTT.

The chain's CDR3 is CASSRPDSQETQYF. As DNA, the CDR3 is TGTGCCAGCAGCCGGCCTGACAGCCAAGAGACCCAGTACTTC. This chain links TRBV7-8 with TRBJ2-5, with a possible D match to TRBD1 (5 bases). Trimming pared 5 bases from V and 1 base from J, leaving 11 bases between. Germline V gene lookup returns CDR1 SGHVS and CDR2 FQNEAQ. The CDR3 has 14 amino acids. The full variable domain, its missing parts supplied by reference TRBV7-8 and TRBJ2-5, is GAGVSQSPRYKVAKRGQDVALRCDPISGHVSLFWYQQALGQGPEFLTYFQNEAQLDKSGLPSDRFFAERPEGSVSTLKIQRTQQEDSAVYLCASSRPDSQETQYFGPGTRLLVL.

V gene TRBV28 combines with J gene TRBJ1-5; 8 bases fit TRBD1. Trimming removed 6 bases from V and 4 bases from J; junction bases left unmatched: 11. CDR1 and CDR2 from the germline V gene are MDHEN and SYDVKM. The CDR3 loop spans 16 amino acids. In DNA form, the CDR3 reads TGTGCCAGCAGCAGATCTACAGGGGGGCGAAATCAGCCCCAGCATTTT. As protein: CASSRSTGGRNQPQHF.

This chain connects TRBV7-6 to TRBJ1-1; perhaps TRBD1 as D (6 bases). CDR3 size: 14 residues. Germline V gives CDR1 SGHVS, CDR2 FNYEAQ. Trimming cost V 2 bases and J 5 bases, with 12 bases left between them. CDR3 in DNA: TGTGCCAGCAGCTTACTACAGGGTCTAACTGAAGCTTTCTTT. Translated: CASSLLQGLTEAFF.

This clonotype was recorded a few times. This sequence joins TRBV6-1 and TRBJ1-1, with 10 bases fitting TRBD1. V was pared by 6 bases and J by 5 bases, with 6 bases of the junction left unmatched. From germline, CDR1 is MNHNS and CDR2 SASEGT. This CDR3 has 14 residues. The chain's CDR3 is CASSNLGQGTEAFF. The CDR3 region has the DNA TGTGCCAGCAGCAATCTGGGACAGGGGACTGAAGCTTTCTTT.

With regard to this clonotype: This likely comes from a read error, as the CDR3 has no conserved phenylalanine or tryptophan at its end. This rearrangement joins TRBV5-5 to TRBJ1-3; possibly TRBD1 for D (6 bases). V was clipped by 3 bases and J by 3 bases, with 13 bases between them. The CDR3 has 15 amino acids. Germline V gene sequence: CDR1 SGHKS, CDR2 YYEKEE (reference sequence). The CDR3 DNA sequence: TGTGCCAGCAGCTCACAGGGATTAGGTGGAAACACCATATATTAT. Translated, it gives CASSSQGLGGNTIYY.

The CDR3 sequence is CASSPPISGGELFF. The CDR3 coding sequence is TGTGCCAGCAGCCCGCCGATTAGCGGGGGGGAGCTGTTTTTT. The rearrangement uses TRBV7-2 and TRBJ2-2, with 7 bases identical to TRBD2. The trim removed 5 bases at V and 8 bases at J, leaving 8 bases unmatched. The length of the CDR3 is 14 residues. The germline CDR1 and CDR2 sequences are SGHTA and FQGNSA.

This clonotype was counted only a few times. The chain has TRBV19 and TRBJ2-7; perhaps TRBD2 as D (5 bases). There are 13 residues in the CDR3. Germline V gene sequence: CDR1 LNHDA, CDR2 SQIVND (reference sequence). Trimming stripped 5 bases from V and 0 bases from J, with 8 bases between. The CDR3 nucleotides are TGTGCCAGTAGTGACCGGGACTCCTACGAGCAGTACTTC. It encodes CASSDRDSYEQYF. The variable domain in full, completed from reference TRBV19 and TRBJ2-7, reads DGGITQSPKYLFRKEGQNVTLSCEQNLNHDAMYWYRQDPGQGLRLIYYSQIVNDFQKGDIAEGYSVSREKKESFPLTVTSAQKNPTAFYLCASSDRDSYEQYFGPGTRLTVT.

The rearrangement uses TRBV27 and TRBJ1-4, with D maybe TRBD1 (5 bases). Trimming stripped 5 bases from V and 8 bases from J, with 12 bases between. Germline CDR1 and CDR2: MNHEY and SMNVEV (reference sequence). There are 13 residues in the CDR3. The DNA of the CDR3 is TGTGCCAGCAGTCTCCAGGGTGAGGAAAAACTGTTTTTT. Its translation is CASSLQGEEKLFF.

The genes are TRBV12-3 or TRBV12-4 and TRBJ2-5, with D perhaps assigned TRBD1 or TRBD2 (5 bases each). The CDR3 totals 14 residues. Trimming removed 6 bases from V and 10 bases from J, with 21 bases in between. CDR3 nucleotides: TGTGCCAGCAGCTACGCCCAGGGACGGGTTAACCAGTACTTC. This encodes CASSYAQGRVNQYF.

This clonotype has just a few counts. This sequence joins TRBV6-2 or TRBV6-3 and TRBJ2-4; 9 nucleotides align to TRBD1. The CDR3 covers 19 residues. CDR1 and CDR2 (germline): MNHEY, SVGEGT. V was pared by 2 bases and J by 1 base, with 12 bases of the junction left unmatched. The CDR3 bases are TGTGCCAGCAGTTACCAACCCAGGACAGGGGTAGTCGCCAAAAACATTCAGTACTTC. Residues: CASSYQPRTGVVAKNIQYF.

The chain recombines TRBV7-9 with TRBJ1-1, with TRBD1 identical over 7 bases. The CDR3 is 16 residues long. Trimming cost V 4 bases and J 0 bases; bases outside gene matches: 8. Germline assignment: CDR1 SEHNR and CDR2 FQNEAQ (reference sequence). The CDR3 here is CASSSIGTAMNTEAFF. As DNA, the CDR3 is TGTGCCAGCAGCTCTATCGGGACAGCCATGAACACTGAAGCTTTCTTT.

Here the CDR3 DNA reads TGTGCCAGCAGCTTATCCCCGGCCCTCACCTTC. The encoded protein is CASSLSPALTF. The V gene is TRBV12-3 or TRBV12-4, the J gene TRBJ1-2; no clear D gene. V dropped 6 bases and J dropped 13 bases, with 15 bases sitting between them. This CDR3 has 11 amino acids.

This clonotype was seen a single time. The J gene is TRBJ1-1, the V gene TRBV28; D remains unclear. The CDR3 runs to 13 residues. V lost 9 bases, J lost 5 bases, and 16 bases lay in between. The germline gives CDR1 MDHEN, CDR2 SYDVKM. CDR3 protein: CASFTLVGTEAFF. In DNA form, the CDR3 reads TGTGCCAGTTTTACCCTCGTAGGAACTGAAGCTTTCTTT.

CDR3 bases: TGCAGTGCTACAAGGGCTATTAGCGTAGCGGGAGGGCTCAATGAGCAGTTCTTC. Translation: CSATRAISVAGGLNEQFF. The rearrangement uses TRBV20-1 and TRBJ2-1; TRBD2 aligns across 11 bases. V lost 4 bases and J lost 6; bases outside the gene matches: 17. CDR3 length: 18 amino acids. Germline values: CDR1 DFQATT, CDR2 SNEGSKA (reference sequence).

The chain combines TRBV6-5 with TRBJ2-5, with no clear D. Trimming took 8 bases from V and 5 from J, leaving 15 bases between them. There are 13 residues in the CDR3. Germline V lookup: CDR1 MNHEY, CDR2 SVGAGI. CDR3: CASGRPSRETQYF. CDR3 DNA: TGTGCCAGCGGCAGGCCATCTAGGGAGACCCAGTACTTC.

The chain joins TRBV24-1 to TRBJ2-4, with 9 bases fitting TRBD1. With 3 bases clipped from V and 6 bases from J, the junction kept 8 bases outside the gene matches. Germline-derived CDR1 and CDR2 are KGHDR and SFDVKD. The CDR3 is made up of 16 amino acids. The CDR3 DNA sequence: TGTGCCACCAGTGATGGAGGGACAGGGACCATAAACATTCAGTACTTC. Translation: CATSDGGTGTINIQYF.

The V gene is TRBV5-1, the J gene TRBJ1-1; unclear D gene. Trimming pared 5 bases from V and 1 base from J, leaving 12 bases between. Germline lookup yields CDR1 SGHRS and CDR2 YFSETQ. This CDR3 contains 14 residues. In DNA, the CDR3 is TGCGCCAGCAGTTGGGGTCGGGAGAACACTGAAGCTTTCTTT. This gives the protein CASSWGRENTEAFF. Looking up the rest from reference TRBV5-1 and TRBJ1-1 gives the full variable domain: KAGVTQTPRYLIKTRGQQVTLSCSPISGHRSVSWYQQTPGQGLQFLFEYFSETQRNKGNFPGRFSGRQFSNSRSEMNVSTLELGDSALYLCASSWGRENTEAFFGQGTRLTVV.

The chain combines TRBV7-6 with TRBJ1-2, with D possibly being TRBD1 (6 bases). This CDR3 comprises 16 residues. The germline V and J ends were trimmed by 1 base and 8 bases, with 20 bases remaining between them. Germline V gene data show CDR1 as SGHVS and CDR2 as FNYEAQ. This chain's CDR3 is CASSLDRDKTLRGYTF. CDR3 DNA: TGTGCCAGCAGCTTAGACCGGGACAAGACCCTTAGGGGCTACACCTTC.

The V and J genes are TRBV6-2 or TRBV6-3 and TRBJ2-5; 10 positions agree with TRBD2. The J segment lost 5 bases and the V segment lost 7 bases, leaving 7 bases of the junction unmatched. This CDR3 spans 14 amino acids. Germline CDR1 and CDR2: MNHEY and SVGEGT. The CDR3 here is CASMIAGGAETQYF. The CDR3 bases are TGTGCCAGCATGATAGCGGGAGGCGCCGAGACCCAGTACTTC.

This clonotype was found a few times. The chain has TRBV5-4 and TRBJ1-6; no clear D gene. The CDR3 runs to 17 residues. Trimming left V 4 bases short and J 7 bases short, with 21 bases between. Germline V gene sequence: CDR1 SGHNT, CDR2 YYREEE (reference sequence). This CDR3 is CASSPGPGVKENSPLHF. DNA for the CDR3: TGTGCCAGCAGCCCAGGACCCGGGGTAAAAGAGAATTCACCCCTCCACTTT.

The table lists this clonotype with a few counts. The chain recombines TRBV18 with TRBJ1-1; the D is unclear. This CDR3 is built from 15 residues. Germline V gene sequence: CDR1 KGHSH, CDR2 LQKENI. Trimming removed 2 bases from V and 1 base from J, with 11 bases in between. CDR3 nucleotide sequence: TGTGCCAGCTCACCAGAAGGCTTAGAGAACACTGAAGCTTTCTTT. Protein product: CASSPEGLENTEAFF.

J is TRBJ2-7 and V is TRBV5-6; 8 bases match TRBD1. The CDR3 totals 16 residues. The junction had 11 bases not matched to a gene; V was cut back by 4 bases and J by 2 bases. CDR1 is SGHDT and CDR2 is YYEEEE in the germline V gene. Written as DNA, the CDR3 is TGTGCCAGCAGCCGAATGAACCGGGACAGGCCCTACGAGCAGTACTTC. Its protein is CASSRMNRDRPYEQYF.

The chain carries TRBV6-1 and TRBJ2-7; 10 positions agree with TRBD1. CDR3 length: 12 amino acids. CDR1 and CDR2 from the germline V gene are MNHNS and SASEGT. Unmatched junction bases numbered 3, after V lost 7 bases and J lost 6 bases. In nucleotides, the CDR3 is TGTGCCAGCATCGGGACAGGGGTCGAGCAGTACTTC. It encodes CASIGTGVEQYF.

The J gene is TRBJ2-1, the V gene TRBV6-5; D remains ambiguous. The germline CDR1 and CDR2 sequences are MNHEY and SVGAGI. Between the trimmed V and J ends, which lost 2 bases and 0 bases, there was a span of 20 bases. The CDR3 consists of 19 residues. The CDR3 spells CASSYSPPGVRSSYNEQFF. The CDR3 DNA is TGTGCCAGCAGTTACAGCCCTCCCGGTGTGAGGAGCTCCTACAATGAGCAGTTCTTC.

V is TRBV7-2 and J is TRBJ2-7; TRBD2 matches at 9 bases. The CDR3 has 15 residues. Germline assignment: CDR1 SGHTA and CDR2 FQGNSA. After removal of 5 bases from V and 1 base from J, the junction contained 6 bases not matched to a gene. The CDR3 DNA is TGTGCCAGCAGCCGAGGACTAGCGCTTTCCTACGAGCAGTACTTC. Translation gives CASSRGLALSYEQYF. Full variable domain (missing parts from reference TRBV7-2 and TRBJ2-7): GAGVSQSPSNKVTEKGKDVELRCDPISGHTALYWYRQSLGQGLEFLIYFQGNSAPDKSGLPSDRFSAERTGGSVSTLTIQRTQQEDSAVYLCASSRGLALSYEQYFGPGTRLTVT.

J is TRBJ1-1 and V is TRBV11-2, with D perhaps matching TRBD1 (6 bases). This CDR3 spans 18 amino acids. V lost 1 base and J lost 1, with 19 bases in between. Germline V gene sequence: CDR1 SGHAT, CDR2 FQNNGV. Written as DNA, the CDR3 is TGTGCCAGCAGCTTAGTAGGGACATTCGGGACAAAGAACACTGAAGCTTTCTTT. Protein product: CASSLVGTFGTKNTEAFF.

V and J are TRBV7-8 and TRBJ2-5; D is uncertain. This CDR3 is built from 14 residues. Looked up from germline, CDR1 is SGHVS and CDR2 is FQNEAQ. V lost 3 bases, J lost 1 base, and 9 bases lay in between. The CDR3: CASSFLRFQETQYF. The CDR3 DNA follows: TGTGCCAGCAGCTTTCTGCGGTTCCAAGAGACCCAGTACTTC.

The chain is built from TRBV19 and TRBJ2-1; 10 positions agree with TRBD2. Trimming took 7 bases from V and 0 from J; bases not matched to a gene: 12. CDR1 and CDR2 (germline): LNHDA, SQIVND (reference sequence). The CDR3 consists of 18 residues. The CDR3 sequence: CASTSPGTSASSYNEQFF. In nucleotides, the CDR3 is TGTGCCAGTACTTCTCCCGGGACTAGCGCGAGCTCCTACAATGAGCAGTTCTTC.

This clonotype was seen a handful of times. The V and J genes are TRBV11-2 and TRBJ1-6, with a possible D match to TRBD1 (6 bases). Between the trimmed V and J ends, which lost 3 bases and 7 bases, there was a span of 13 bases. Germline V gives CDR1 SGHAT, CDR2 FQNNGV. This CDR3 region has 15 residues. The CDR3 region is CASSLAGQHNSPLHF. As DNA, the CDR3 is TGTGCCAGCAGCTTGGCGGGACAACACAATTCACCCCTCCACTTT.